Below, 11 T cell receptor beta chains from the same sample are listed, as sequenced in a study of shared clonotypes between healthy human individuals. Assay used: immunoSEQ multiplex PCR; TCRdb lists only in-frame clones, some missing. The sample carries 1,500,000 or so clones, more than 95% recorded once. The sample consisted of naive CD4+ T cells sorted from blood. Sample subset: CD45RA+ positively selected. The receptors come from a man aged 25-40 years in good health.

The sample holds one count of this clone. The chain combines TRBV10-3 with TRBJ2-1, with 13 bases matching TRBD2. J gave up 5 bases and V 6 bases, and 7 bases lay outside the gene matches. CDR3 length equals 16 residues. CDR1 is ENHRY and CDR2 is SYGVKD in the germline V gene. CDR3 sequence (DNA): TGTGCCATCAGGGGAGGACTAGCGGGAGCAAACAATGAGCAGTTCTTC. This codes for CAIRGGLAGANNEQFF.

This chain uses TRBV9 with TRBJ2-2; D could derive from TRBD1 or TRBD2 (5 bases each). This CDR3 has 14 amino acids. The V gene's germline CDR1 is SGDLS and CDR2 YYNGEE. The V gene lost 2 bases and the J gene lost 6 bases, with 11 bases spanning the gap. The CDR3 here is CASSVSGAAGELFF. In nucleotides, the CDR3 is TGTGCCAGCAGCGTTTCCGGGGCGGCCGGGGAGCTGTTTTTT.

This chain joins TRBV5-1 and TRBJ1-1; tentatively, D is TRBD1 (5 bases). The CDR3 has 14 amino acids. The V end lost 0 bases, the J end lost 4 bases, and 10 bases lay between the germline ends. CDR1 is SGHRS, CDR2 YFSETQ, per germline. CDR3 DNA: TGCGCCAGCAGCTTGGACCCTCAGGGCACTGAAGCTTTCTTT. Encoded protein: CASSLDPQGTEAFF.

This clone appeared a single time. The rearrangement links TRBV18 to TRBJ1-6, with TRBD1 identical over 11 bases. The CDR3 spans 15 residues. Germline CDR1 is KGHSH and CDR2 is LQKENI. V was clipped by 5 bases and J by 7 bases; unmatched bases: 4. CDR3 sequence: CASSTGTGGNSPLHF. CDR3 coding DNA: TGTGCCAGCTCAACCGGGACAGGGGGGAATTCACCCCTCCACTTT.

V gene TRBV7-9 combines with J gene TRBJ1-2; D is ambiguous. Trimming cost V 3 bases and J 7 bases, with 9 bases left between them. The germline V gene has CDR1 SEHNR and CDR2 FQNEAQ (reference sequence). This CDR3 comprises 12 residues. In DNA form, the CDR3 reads TGTGCCAGCAGCTTCCCCCTCGGTGGCTACACCTTC. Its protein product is CASSFPLGGYTF.

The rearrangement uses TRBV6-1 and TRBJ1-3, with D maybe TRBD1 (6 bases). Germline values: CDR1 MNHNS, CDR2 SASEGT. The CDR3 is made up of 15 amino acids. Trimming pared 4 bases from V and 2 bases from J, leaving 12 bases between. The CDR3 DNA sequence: TGTGCCAGCAGTGTAAAAAAGGGGGCTGGAAACACCATATATTTT. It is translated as CASSVKKGAGNTIYF.

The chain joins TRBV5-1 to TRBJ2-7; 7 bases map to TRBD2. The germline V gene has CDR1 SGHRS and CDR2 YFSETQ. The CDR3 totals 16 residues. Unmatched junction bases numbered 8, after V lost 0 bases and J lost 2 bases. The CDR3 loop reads CASSLGLAELTYEQYF. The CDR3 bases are TGCGCCAGCAGCTTGGGGCTAGCGGAACTTACCTACGAGCAGTACTTC. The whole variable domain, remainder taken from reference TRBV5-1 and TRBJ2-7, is KAGVTQTPRYLIKTRGQQVTLSCSPISGHRSVSWYQQTPGQGLQFLFEYFSETQRNKGNFPGRFSGRQFSNSRSEMNVSTLELGDSALYLCASSLGLAELTYEQYFGPGTRLTVT.

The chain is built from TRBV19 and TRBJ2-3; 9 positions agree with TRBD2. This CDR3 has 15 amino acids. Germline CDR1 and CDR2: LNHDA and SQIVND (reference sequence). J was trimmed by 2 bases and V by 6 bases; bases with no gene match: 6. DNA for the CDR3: TGTGCCAGTAGCATCCTAGCGGGGCCCACAGATACGCAGTATTTT. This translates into CASSILAGPTDTQYF.

The CDR3 DNA reads TGTGCCAGCTCACCGGAGAGGCTAGCGGGATTAGATACGCAGTATTTT. Translation: CASSPERLAGLDTQYF. This chain uses TRBV18 with TRBJ2-3; 9 bases map to TRBD2. Germline loops: CDR1 KGHSH, CDR2 LQKENI. The CDR3 runs to 16 residues. Trimming at V came to 3 bases and at J to 5 bases, leaving 9 bases not matched to a gene.

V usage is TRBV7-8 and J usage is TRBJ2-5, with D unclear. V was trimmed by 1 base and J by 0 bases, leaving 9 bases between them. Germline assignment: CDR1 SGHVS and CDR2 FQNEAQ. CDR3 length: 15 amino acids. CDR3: CASSLDPRYQETQYF. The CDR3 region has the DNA TGTGCCAGCAGCTTAGATCCCAGGTACCAAGAGACCCAGTACTTC.

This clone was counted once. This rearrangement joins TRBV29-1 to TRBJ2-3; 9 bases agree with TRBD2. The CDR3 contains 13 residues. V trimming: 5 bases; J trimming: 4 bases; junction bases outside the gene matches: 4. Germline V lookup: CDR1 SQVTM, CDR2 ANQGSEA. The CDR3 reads CSVSGRFSDTQYF. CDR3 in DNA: TGCAGCGTTAGCGGGAGGTTCTCAGATACGCAGTATTTT.